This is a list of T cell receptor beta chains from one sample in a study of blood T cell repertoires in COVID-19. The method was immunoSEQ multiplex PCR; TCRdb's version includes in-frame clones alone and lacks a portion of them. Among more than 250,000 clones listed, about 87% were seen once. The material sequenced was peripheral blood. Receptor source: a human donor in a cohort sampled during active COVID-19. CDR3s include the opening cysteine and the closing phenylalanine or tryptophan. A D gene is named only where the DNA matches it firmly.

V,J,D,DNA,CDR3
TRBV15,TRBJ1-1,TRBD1,TGTGCCACCCAAGAAGAGGACAGGGTTATCACTGAAGCTTTCTTT,CATQEEDRVITEAFF
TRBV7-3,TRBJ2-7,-,TGTGCCAGCAGCCCCTACCCTGCCGCCTCTATCTACGAGCAGTACTTC,CASSPYPAASIYEQYF
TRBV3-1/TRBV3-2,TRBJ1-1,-,TGTGCCAGCAGCCAAGGGACAGCCACTGAAGCTTTCTTT,CASSQGTATEAFF
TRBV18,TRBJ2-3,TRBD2,TGTGCCAGCTCATTTAGCGGGAGGGCCTCAGATACGCAGTATTTT,CASSFSGRASDTQYF
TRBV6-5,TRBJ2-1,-,TGTGCCAGCAGGGCGGTTAGGGGAACCAATGAGCAGTTCTTC,CASRAVRGTNEQFF
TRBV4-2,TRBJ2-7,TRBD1,TGTGCCAGCAGCCAAGCTGCAGGGGGCTTGAGCGAGCAGTACTTC,CASSQAAGGLSEQYF
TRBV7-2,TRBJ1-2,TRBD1,TGTGCCAGCAGCTTAGCCCAAGGGACAGGGGTTAACTATGGCTACACCTTC,CASSLAQGTGVNYGYTF
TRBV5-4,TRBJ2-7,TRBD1,TGTGCCAGCAGCGAGACCGGGACAGGGCAAGCCTACGAGCAGTACTTC,CASSETGTGQAYEQYF
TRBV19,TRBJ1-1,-,TGTGCCAGTCGATCTACCCCGAACACTGAAGCTTTCTTT,CASRSTPNTEAFF
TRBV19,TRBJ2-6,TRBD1,TGTGCCAGTAGGGGGGACAGAGGCCGCTCTGGGGCCAACGTCCTGACTTTC,CASRGDRGRSGANVLTF
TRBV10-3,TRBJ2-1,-,TGTGCCATCAGTGAGATTCGGGAGAGCTTCTACAATGAGCAGTTCTTC,CAISEIRESFYNEQFF
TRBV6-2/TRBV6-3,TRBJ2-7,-,TGTGCCAGCAGTTACAGAGTTGTCAGGGGAAACTACGAGCAGTACTTC,CASSYRVVRGNYEQYF
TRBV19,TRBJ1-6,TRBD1,TGTGCCAGTACCGAGCGGGACAGGAGGAGCTCCTATAATTCACCCCTCCACTTT,CASTERDRRSSYNSPLHF
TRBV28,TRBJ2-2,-,TGTGCCACCTCGACACAAAACACCGGGGAGCTGTTTTTT,CATSTQNTGELFF
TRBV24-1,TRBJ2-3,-,TGTGCCACCAGTGATCCAGGGATGCTGGGAGATACGCAGTATTTT,CATSDPGMLGDTQYF
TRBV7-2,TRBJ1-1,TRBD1,TGTGCCAGCAGCTTAGCACAGGGGGCCGCACCTTTCTTT,CASSLAQGAAPFF
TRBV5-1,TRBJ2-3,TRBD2,TGCGCCAGCAGAAAGGAGCGGGAGAGGGGAACAGATACGCAGTATTTT,CASRKERERGTDTQYF